This T cell receptor beta chain was profiled in a study of shared clonotypes between healthy human individuals. Study findings and constraints: Naive subsets, compared against memory subsets, generally had larger estimated richness values.

Into CD45RA+ naive and CD45RA-negative memory subsets, the CD4+ cells were split. Turning to this clone: The antigen is not known. The same CDR3 arises from other DNA sequences in this sample as well.

Original processing notes: Junction-only sequences produced by ImmunoSEQ had no quality scores, so filtering differed. The repertoire was sequenced with immunoSEQ multiplex PCR; TCRdb's copy has only in-frame clones and lacks some. V, J and clone size are those of that table, while D and trimming were read from the DNA. This table has roughly 2.2 million clones, about nine tenths appearing once. The CDR3 is 16 residues long. The germline V gene has CDR1 SGHRS and CDR2 YFSETQ. Deletions cut 0 bases from V and 0 bases from J, with 9 bases between. Source material: naive CD4+ T cells from PBMCs. Subset defined: CD45RA+ positively selected. The rearrangement joins TRBV5-1 to TRBJ2-2, with D tentatively TRBD2 (5 bases). This clonotype was sampled from a man between 18 and 35 years old in good health. Some clones in this sample may be carry-over from other donors' samples. CDR3 protein: CASSLDPGTNTGELFF. CDR3 bases: TGCGCCAGCAGCTTGGATCCGGGGACGAACACCGGGGAGCTGTTTTTT.